This T cell receptor beta chain was retrieved from a study of tumor-infiltrating lymphocytes in primary liver carcinoma. Study-wide background: Those enrolled were patients of both sexes, who were aged 30 to 69 years.

CDR1 and CDR2 from the germline V gene are MRHNA and SNTAGT. The CDR3 length is 13 residues. Unsorted bulk tissue, roughly 20-34 mg of it, served as the source for co-extraction of RNA and DNA. A single count supports this clonotype. A junction end diverges from the germline sequence, so it may reflect a read error. TCR beta cDNA was reverse-transcribed from 500 ng of total RNA. The reaction used a constant-region primer and ProtoScript II reverse transcriptase. Nested multiplex PCR, run for three rounds with slightly modified ARM-PCR, yielded TCR beta libraries. Primers for the first two PCR rounds were TRBV1-TRBV30 forward primers and a C-beta reverse primer (around 11 cycles per round). TCRdb re-called the multiplex PCR reads through MiXCR, storing one row per CDR3 protein. The sample lists about 190,000 distinct CDR3 sequences, 85% occurring once.

This TCR was sampled from a man aged 40-55 years with primary liver carcinoma and hepatitis B virus infection. The material sequenced was tumor tissue from primary liver carcinoma. The chain has TRBV6-4 and TRBJ2-3, with 7 bases lining up with TRBD2. The CDR3 sequence is CVSSETSIDTQYF. Here the CDR3 DNA reads TGTGTCAGCAGTGAGACTAGCATAGATACGCAGTATTTT.